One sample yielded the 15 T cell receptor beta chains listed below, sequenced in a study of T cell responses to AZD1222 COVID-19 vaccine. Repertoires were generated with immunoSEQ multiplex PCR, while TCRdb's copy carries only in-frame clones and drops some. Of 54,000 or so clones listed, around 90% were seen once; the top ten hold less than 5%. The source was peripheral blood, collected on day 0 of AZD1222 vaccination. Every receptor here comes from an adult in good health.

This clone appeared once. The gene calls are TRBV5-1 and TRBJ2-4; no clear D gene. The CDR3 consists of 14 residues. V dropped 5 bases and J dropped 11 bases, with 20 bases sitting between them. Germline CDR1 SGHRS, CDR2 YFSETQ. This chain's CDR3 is CASSTGHSKSVQYF. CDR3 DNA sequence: TGCGCCAGCAGTACCGGGCACTCAAAAAGCGTTCAGTACTTC.

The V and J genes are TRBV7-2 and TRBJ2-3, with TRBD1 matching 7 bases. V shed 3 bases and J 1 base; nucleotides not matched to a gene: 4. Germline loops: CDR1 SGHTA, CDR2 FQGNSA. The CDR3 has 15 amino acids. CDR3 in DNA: TGTGCCAGCAGCTTTAACAGGGGAGGCACAGATACGCAGTATTTT. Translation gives CASSFNRGGTDTQYF. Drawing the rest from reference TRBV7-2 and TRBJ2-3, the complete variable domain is GAGVSQSPSNKVTEKGKDVELRCDPISGHTALYWYRQSLGQGLEFLIYFQGNSAPDKSGLPSDRFSAERTGGSVSTLTIQRTQQEDSAVYLCASSFNRGGTDTQYFGPGTRLTVL.

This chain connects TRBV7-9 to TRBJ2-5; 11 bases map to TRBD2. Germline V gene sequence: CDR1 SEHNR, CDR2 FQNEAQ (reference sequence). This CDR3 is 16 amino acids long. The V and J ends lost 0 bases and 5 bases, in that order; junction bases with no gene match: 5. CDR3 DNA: TGTGCCAGCAGCTTAGCGGGACTAGCGGCATCGGAGACCCAGTACTTC. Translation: CASSLAGLAASETQYF.

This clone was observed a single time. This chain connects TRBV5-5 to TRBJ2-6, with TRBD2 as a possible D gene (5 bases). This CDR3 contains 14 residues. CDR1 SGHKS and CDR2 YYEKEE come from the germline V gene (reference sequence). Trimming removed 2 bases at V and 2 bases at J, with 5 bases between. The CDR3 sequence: CASSFGAGANVLTF. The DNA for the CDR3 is TGTGCCAGCAGCTTCGGGGCTGGGGCCAACGTCCTGACTTTC. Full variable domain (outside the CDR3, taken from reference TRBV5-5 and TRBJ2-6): DAGVTQSPTHLIKTRGQQVTLRCSPISGHKSVSWYQQVLGQGPQFIFQYYEKEERGRGNFPDRFSARQFPNYSSELNVNALLLGDSALYLCASSFGAGANVLTFGAGSRLTVL.

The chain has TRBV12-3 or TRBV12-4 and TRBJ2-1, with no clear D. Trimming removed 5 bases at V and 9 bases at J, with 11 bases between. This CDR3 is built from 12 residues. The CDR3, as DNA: TGTGCCAGCAGTCCCTCTCGAGGTGAGCAGTTCTTC. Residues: CASSPSRGEQFF.

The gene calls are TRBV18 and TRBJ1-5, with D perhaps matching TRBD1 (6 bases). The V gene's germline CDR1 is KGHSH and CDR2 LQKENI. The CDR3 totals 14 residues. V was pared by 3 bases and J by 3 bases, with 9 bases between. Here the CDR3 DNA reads TGTGCCAGCTCACCGGACAGTAACAATCAGCCCCAGCATTTT. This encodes CASSPDSNNQPQHF.

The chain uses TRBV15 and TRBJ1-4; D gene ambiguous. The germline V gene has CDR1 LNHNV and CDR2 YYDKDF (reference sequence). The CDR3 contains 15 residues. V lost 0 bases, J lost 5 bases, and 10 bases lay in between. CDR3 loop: CATSRDNSGNEKLFF. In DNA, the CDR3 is TGTGCCACCAGCAGAGATAACAGCGGGAATGAAAAACTGTTTTTT.

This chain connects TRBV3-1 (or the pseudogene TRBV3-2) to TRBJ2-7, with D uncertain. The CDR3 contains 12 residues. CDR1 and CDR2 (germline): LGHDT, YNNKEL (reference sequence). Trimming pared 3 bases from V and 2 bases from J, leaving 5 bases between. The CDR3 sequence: CASSHDTYEQYF. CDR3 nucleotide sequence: TGTGCCAGCAGCCACGATACCTACGAGCAGTACTTC.

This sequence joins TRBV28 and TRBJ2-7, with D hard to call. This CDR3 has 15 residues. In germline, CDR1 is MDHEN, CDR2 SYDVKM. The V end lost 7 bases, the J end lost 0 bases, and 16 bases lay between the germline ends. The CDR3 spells CASTQASSPSYEQYF. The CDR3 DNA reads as TGTGCCAGCACCCAGGCCTCCAGTCCCTCCTACGAGCAGTACTTC.

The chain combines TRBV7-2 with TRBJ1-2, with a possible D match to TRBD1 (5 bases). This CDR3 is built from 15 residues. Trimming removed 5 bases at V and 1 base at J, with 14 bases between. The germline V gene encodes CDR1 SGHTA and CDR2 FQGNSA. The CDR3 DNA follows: TGTGCCAGCAGCCCCGGTGGGGGACTTAACTATGGCTACACCTTC. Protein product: CASSPGGGLNYGYTF.

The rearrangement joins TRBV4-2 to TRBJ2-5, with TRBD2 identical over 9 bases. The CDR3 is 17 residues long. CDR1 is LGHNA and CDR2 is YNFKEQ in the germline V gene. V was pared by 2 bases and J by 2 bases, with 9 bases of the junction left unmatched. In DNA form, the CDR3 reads TGTGCCAGCAGCCAACGTCACGCGGGGGGGAAACAAGAGACCCAGTACTTC. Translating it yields CASSQRHAGGKQETQYF.

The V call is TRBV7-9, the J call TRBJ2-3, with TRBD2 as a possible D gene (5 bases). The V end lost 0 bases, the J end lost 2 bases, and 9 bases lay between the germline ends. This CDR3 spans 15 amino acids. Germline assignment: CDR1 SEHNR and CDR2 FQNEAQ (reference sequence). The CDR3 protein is CASSLAGRTTDTQYF. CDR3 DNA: TGTGCCAGCAGCTTAGCGGGGAGAACCACAGATACGCAGTATTTT.

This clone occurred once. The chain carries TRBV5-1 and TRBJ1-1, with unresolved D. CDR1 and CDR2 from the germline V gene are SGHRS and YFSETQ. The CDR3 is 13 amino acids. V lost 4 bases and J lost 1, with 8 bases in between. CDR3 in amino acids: CASSPPANTEAFF. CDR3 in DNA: TGCGCCAGCAGCCCTCCGGCGAACACTGAAGCTTTCTTT.

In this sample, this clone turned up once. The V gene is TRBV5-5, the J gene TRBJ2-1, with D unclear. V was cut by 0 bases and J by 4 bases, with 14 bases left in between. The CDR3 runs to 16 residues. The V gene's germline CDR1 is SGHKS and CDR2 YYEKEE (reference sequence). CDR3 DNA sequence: TGTGCCAGCAGCTTGGGGACGGAAGTTTTATACAATGAGCAGTTCTTC. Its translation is CASSLGTEVLYNEQFF.

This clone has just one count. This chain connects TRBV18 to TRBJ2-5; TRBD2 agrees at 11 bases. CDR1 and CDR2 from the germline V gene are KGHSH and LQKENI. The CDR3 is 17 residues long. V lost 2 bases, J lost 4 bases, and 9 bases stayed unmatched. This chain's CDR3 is CASSPELAGATGETQYF. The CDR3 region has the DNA TGTGCCAGCTCACCAGAACTAGCGGGGGCCACAGGAGAGACCCAGTACTTC.